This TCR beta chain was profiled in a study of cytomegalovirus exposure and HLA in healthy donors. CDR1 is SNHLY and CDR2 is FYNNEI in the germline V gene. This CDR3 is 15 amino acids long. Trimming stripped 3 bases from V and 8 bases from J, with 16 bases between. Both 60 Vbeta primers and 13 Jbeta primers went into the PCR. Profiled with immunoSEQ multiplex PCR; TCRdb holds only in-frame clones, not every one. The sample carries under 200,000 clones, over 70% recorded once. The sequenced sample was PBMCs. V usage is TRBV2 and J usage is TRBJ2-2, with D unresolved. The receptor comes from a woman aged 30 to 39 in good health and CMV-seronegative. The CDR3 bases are TGTGCCAGCAGTGAGCTTGGTGGGCTCTGGGGGGAGCTGTTTTTT. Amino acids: CASSELGGLWGELFF. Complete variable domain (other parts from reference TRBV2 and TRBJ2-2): EPEVTQTPSHQVTQMGQEVILRCVPISNHLYFYWYRQILGQKVEFLVSFYNNEISEKSEIFDDQFSVERPDGSNFTLKIRSTKLEDSAMYFCASSELGGLWGELFFGEGSRLTVL.